Listed here are 8 T cell receptor beta chains from one sample, sequenced in a study (dated by TCRdb to the mid-2010s). Library preparation was by 5' RACE. For sequencing, an Illumina MiSeq was employed. TCRdb reprocessed the public reads (quality trimming at Q25 with fastp, clone calling with MiXCR) and kept in-frame beta chains. Identical CDR3 proteins give one entry, which carries the most common genes and DNA. This sample lists about 50,000 distinct CDR3 sequences; 25% to 30% were detected once. In total, the top ten clones hold about 2.2% of the sample. The sequenced material came from naive CD4+ T cells sorted from blood. Interpreted using the paper, the cell subset or site label stands for: naive CD4+ T cells, CD4+CD45RA+CD25-. Receptors originate from a female donor with breast cancer.

J is TRBJ2-4 and V is TRBV5-1; 9 bases agree with TRBD1. Germline V lookup: CDR1 SGHRS, CDR2 YFSETQ. CDR3 length: 17 residues. The junction had 10 bases not matched to a gene; V was cut back by 0 bases and J by 6 bases. This chain's CDR3 is CASSLAVIGTGLNIQYF. CDR3 in DNA: TGCGCCAGCAGCTTGGCCGTGATCGGGACAGGGTTAAACATTCAGTACTTC.

J is TRBJ2-5 and V is TRBV20-1, with 7 bases lining up with TRBD2. With 2 bases clipped from V and 4 bases from J, the junction kept 4 bases outside the gene matches. CDR1 DFQATT and CDR2 SNEGSKA come from the germline V gene (reference sequence). CDR3 length: 13 residues. In nucleotides, the CDR3 is TGCAGTGCTAGACCCGGACTAGGAGAGACCCAGTACTTC. It yields the protein CSARPGLGETQYF.

The chain employs TRBV20-1 and TRBJ2-2, with 14 bases that match TRBD2. The germline CDR1 and CDR2 sequences are DFQATT and SNEGSKA (reference sequence). This CDR3 is built from 15 residues. With 3 bases clipped from V and 6 bases from J, the junction kept 3 bases outside the gene matches. The CDR3 DNA reads as TGCAGTGCTAGGGGACTAGCGGGAGAAGCCGGGGAGCTGTTTTTT. Translation gives CSARGLAGEAGELFF.

Note on this clonotype: A much more abundant neighbour one base away suggests this may be a read error. The chain combines TRBV4-1 with TRBJ2-1; D is undetermined. Germline assignment: CDR1 MGHRA and CDR2 YSYEKL. This CDR3 has 13 residues. The CDR3 bases are TGCGCCAGCAGCCAGCCTTCCTCCAATGAGCAGTTCTTC. Protein: CASSQPSSNEQFF.

Note on this clonotype: No DNA is shown, since the ends of the CDR3 on it are uncertain; the CDR3 is the one TCRdb lists. J is TRBJ2-7 and V is TRBV6-2 or TRBV6-3; the table's D gene call, TRBD2, was not cross checked with the DNA. The CDR3 spans 13 amino acids, including both terminal residues. The V gene's germline CDR1 is MNHEY and CDR2 SVGEGT. Here the CDR3 reads CASSRDFGNEQYF.

The chain links TRBV5-1 to TRBJ2-5, with 7 bases identical to TRBD1. Trimming cost V 0 bases and J 3 bases; bases outside gene matches: 8. This CDR3 region has 16 residues. CDR1 SGHRS and CDR2 YFSETQ come from the germline V gene. CDR3 nucleotide sequence: TGCGCCAGCAGCTTGGAGGGGGCCGGGGATGAAGAGACCCAGTACTTC. As protein: CASSLEGAGDEETQYF.

V and J are TRBV12-3 or TRBV12-4 and TRBJ1-1; a weak D match, TRBD1 (5 bases). The CDR3 loop spans 13 amino acids. Trimming pared 1 base from V and 4 bases from J, leaving 7 bases between. The chain's CDR3 is CASSLGQRTEAFF. The CDR3 nucleotides read TGTGCCAGCAGTTTAGGACAGCGCACTGAAGCTTTCTTT.

V gene TRBV12-3 or TRBV12-4 combines with J gene TRBJ2-5; 8 bases agree with TRBD1. CDR3 length: 16 amino acids. Unmatched junction bases numbered 6, after V lost 2 bases and J lost 1 base. DNA for the CDR3: TGTGCCAGCAGTTTATACGGGACAGGAGTCCAAGAGACCCAGTACTTC. Its translation: CASSLYGTGVQETQYF.